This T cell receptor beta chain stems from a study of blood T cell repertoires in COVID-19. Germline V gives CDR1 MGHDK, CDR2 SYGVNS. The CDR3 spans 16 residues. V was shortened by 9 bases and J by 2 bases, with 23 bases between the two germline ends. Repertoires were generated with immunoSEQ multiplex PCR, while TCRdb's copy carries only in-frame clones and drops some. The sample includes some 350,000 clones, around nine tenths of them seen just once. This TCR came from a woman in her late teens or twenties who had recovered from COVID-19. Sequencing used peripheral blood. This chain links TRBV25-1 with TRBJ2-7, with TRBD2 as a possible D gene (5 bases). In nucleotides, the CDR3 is TGTGCCAGTCAAAAAACCTCCCGGGAAGCGGCCTACGAGCAGTACGTC. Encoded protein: CASQKTSREAAYEQYV.